What follows is one T cell receptor (beta chain) and its context. The CDR3 length is 15 residues. V gave up 6 bases and J gave up 3 bases, with 15 bases separating them. CDR1 and CDR2 (germline): LNHNV, YYDKDF (reference sequence). Isolated RNA was reverse transcribed in full, so expressed TCRB transcripts were sequenced. Data came from immunoSEQ multiplex PCR; TCRdb stores just in-frame clones and leaves some out. The sample holds under 450,000 clones, approximately 15% seen once. The data are from a study of beta chain features in type 1 diabetes. The sequence came from a man between 25 and 39 years old in good health. What was sequenced was naive CD4+ T cells from blood. This chain connects TRBV15 to TRBJ2-1, with D perhaps TRBD1 or TRBD2 (5 bases each). The CDR3 protein is CATRGVGRLYNEQFF. CDR3 bases: TGTGCCACCAGGGGGGTTGGTAGGCTCTACAATGAGCAGTTCTTC.